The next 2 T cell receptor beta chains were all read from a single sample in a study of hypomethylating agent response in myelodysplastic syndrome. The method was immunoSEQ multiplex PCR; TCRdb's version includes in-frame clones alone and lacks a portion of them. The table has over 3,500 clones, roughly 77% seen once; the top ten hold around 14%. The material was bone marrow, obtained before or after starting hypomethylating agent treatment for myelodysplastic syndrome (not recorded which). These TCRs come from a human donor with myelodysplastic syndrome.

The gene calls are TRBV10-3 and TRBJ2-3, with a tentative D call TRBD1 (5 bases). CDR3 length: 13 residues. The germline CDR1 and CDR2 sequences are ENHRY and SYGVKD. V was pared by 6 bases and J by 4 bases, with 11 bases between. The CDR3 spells CAIRTEGADTQYF. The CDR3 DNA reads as TGTGCCATCAGAACAGAAGGGGCAGATACGCAGTATTTT.

The CDR3 region is CASSFVGVHEQFF. Here the CDR3 DNA reads TGCGCCAGCAGCTTCGTGGGGGTGCATGAGCAGTTCTTC. This sequence joins TRBV5-1 and TRBJ2-1; D is perhaps TRBD1 or TRBD2 (5 bases each). V gave up 2 bases and J gave up 8 bases, with 11 bases separating them. This CDR3 is built from 13 residues. Germline CDR1 SGHRS, CDR2 YFSETQ.